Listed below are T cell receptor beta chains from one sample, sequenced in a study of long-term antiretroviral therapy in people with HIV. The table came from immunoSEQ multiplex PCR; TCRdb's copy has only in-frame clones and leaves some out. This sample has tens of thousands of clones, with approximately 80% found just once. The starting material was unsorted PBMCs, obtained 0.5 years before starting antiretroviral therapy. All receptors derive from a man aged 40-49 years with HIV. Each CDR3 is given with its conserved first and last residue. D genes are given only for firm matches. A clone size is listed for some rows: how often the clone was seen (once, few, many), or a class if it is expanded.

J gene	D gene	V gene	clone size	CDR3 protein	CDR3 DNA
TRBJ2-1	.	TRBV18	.	CASSLTLRGSSYNEQFF	TGTGCCAGCTCCCTTACCTTGCGGGGTAGCTCCTACAATGAGCAGTTCTTC
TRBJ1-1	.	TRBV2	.	CASSENEWEEAFF	TGTGCCAGCAGTGAAAATGAGTGGGAAGAAGCTTTCTTT
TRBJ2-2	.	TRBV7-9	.	CASSPHPDAGTGELFF	TGTGCCAGCAGCCCGCATCCGGATGCGGGCACCGGGGAGCTGTTTTTT
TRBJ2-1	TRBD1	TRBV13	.	CASRDRGSYNEQFF	TGTGCCAGCCGGGACAGGGGTTCCTACAATGAGCAGTTCTTC
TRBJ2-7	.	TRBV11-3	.	CASSLDDSYEQYF	TGTGCCAGCAGCTTAGACGACAGTTACGAGCAGTACTTC
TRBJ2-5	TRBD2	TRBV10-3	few	CAIGTSGDQETQYF	TGTGCCATCGGGACTAGCGGGGACCAAGAGACCCAGTACTTC
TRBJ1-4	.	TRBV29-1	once	CSVEQGSEKLFF	TGCAGCGTTGAACAGGGTTCTGAAAAACTGTTTTTT
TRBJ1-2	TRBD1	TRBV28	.	CASSPRGGGIGSYGYTF	TGTGCCAGCAGTCCCCGTGGAGGGGGCATCGGAAGCTATGGCTACACCTTC
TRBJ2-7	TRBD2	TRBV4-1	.	CASSQGSGGYEQYF	TGCGCCAGCAGCCAAGGCAGCGGGGGCTACGAGCAGTACTTC
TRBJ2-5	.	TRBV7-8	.	CASSLLLGGTETQYF	TGTGCCAGCAGCCTCTTACTAGGGGGGACGGAGACCCAGTACTTC
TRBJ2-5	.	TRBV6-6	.	CASSYMRGREETQYF	TGTGCCAGCAGTTACATGCGGGGGCGTGAAGAGACCCAGTACTTC
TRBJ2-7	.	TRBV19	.	CASSTSLAVPSYEQYF	TGTGCCAGTAGTACTTCCCTCGCTGTCCCCTCCTACGAGCAGTACTTC
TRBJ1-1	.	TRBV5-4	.	CASSLGAGRPEAFF	TGTGCCAGCAGCTTGGGGGCAGGGAGGCCTGAAGCTTTCTTT
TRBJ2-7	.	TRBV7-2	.	CASSLETYSYEQYF	TGTGCCAGCAGCTTAGAAACGTATTCCTACGAGCAGTACTTC
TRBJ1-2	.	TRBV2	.	CASGTNYGYTF	TGTGCCAGCGGGACTAACTATGGCTACACCTTC
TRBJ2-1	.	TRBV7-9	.	CASSPVVTHDEQFF	TGTGCCAGCAGCCCGGTTGTTACTCACGATGAGCAGTTCTTC